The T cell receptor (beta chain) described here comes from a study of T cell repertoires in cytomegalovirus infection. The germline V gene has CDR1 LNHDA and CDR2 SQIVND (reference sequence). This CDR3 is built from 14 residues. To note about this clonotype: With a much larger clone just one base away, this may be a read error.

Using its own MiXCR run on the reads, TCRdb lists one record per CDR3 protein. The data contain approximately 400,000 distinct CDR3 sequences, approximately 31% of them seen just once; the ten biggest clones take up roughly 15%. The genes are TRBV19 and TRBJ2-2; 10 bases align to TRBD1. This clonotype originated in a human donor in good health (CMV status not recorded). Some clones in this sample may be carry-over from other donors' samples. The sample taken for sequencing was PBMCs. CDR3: CASMTGGRTGELLF. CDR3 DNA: TGTGCCAGTATGACAGGGGGCCGTACCGGGGAGCTGTTGTTT.